This T cell receptor beta chain was profiled in a study of OX40 agonist ivuxolimab in advanced cancers. Produced via immunoSEQ multiplex PCR; TCRdb's table is partial and in-frame only. The sample carries approximately 39,000 clones, approximately 90% recorded once. The receptor comes from an adult with an advanced solid tumor such as melanoma, head and neck, liver or kidney cancer. Sequenced material: CD4+ or CD8+ T cells sorted from blood, taken in a trial of the OX40 agonist ivuxolimab.

The DNA for the CDR3 is TGTGCCAGCGGAGACAGGGTTGCCGGGGAGCTGTTTTTT. It is translated as CASGDRVAGELFF. The chain is built from TRBV7-9 and TRBJ2-2; 7 nucleotides align to TRBD1. V trimming: 8 bases; J trimming: 6 bases; junction bases outside the gene matches: 6. CDR1 and CDR2 (germline): SEHNR, FQNEAQ (reference sequence). The CDR3 covers 13 residues.